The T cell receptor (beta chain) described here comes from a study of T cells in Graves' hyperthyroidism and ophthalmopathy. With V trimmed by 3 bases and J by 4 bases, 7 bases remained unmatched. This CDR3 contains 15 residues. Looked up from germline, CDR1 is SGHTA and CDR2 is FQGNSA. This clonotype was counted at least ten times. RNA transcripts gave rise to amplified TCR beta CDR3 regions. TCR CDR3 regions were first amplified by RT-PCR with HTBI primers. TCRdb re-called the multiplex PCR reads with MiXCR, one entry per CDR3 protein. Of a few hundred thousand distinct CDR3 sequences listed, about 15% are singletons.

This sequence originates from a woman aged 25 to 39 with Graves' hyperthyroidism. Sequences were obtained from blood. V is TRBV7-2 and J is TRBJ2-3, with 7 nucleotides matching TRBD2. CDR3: CASSLGGSGADTQYF. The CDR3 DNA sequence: TGTGCCAGCAGCTTGGGCGGGAGTGGGGCAGATACGCAGTATTTT.